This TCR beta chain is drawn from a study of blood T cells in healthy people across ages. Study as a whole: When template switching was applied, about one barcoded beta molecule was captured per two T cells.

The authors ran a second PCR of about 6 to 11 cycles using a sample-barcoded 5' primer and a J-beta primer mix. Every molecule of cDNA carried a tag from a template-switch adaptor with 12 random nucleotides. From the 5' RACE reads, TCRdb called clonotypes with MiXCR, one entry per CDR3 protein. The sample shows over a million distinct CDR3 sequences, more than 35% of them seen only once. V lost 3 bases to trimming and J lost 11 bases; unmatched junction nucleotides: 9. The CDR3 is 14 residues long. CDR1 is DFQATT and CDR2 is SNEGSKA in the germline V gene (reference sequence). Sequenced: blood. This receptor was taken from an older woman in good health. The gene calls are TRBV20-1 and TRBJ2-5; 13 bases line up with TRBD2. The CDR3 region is CSASGLAGAGEQYF. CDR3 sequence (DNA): TGCAGTGCTAGCGGACTAGCGGGAGCGGGGGAGCAGTACTTC.